The rows below give T cell receptor beta chains drawn from one sample of a study of regulatory T cells in long-lasting Graves disease. Each CDR3 protein is one row after TCRdb ran MiXCR on the multiplex PCR reads. The table has approximately 470,000 distinct CDR3 sequences, 15% to 20% seen once; the top ten hold roughly an eighth. The same data also contributed to another study, on T cells in Graves' hyperthyroidism and ophthalmopathy.

Here the sequenced sample was peripheral blood mononuclear cells (PBMCs), taken at new diagnosis, from a patient treated with antithyroid drugs. Source of these receptors: a man between 40 and 49 years old with Graves disease. Both conserved end residues are part of each CDR3. A D gene is named only where the DNA matches it firmly. Size is stated for part of the rows, as once, few or many counts, or as a class when the clone is expanded.

clone size: .; V gene: TRBV25-1; D gene: .; J gene: TRBJ2-7; CDR3 protein: CASSEPSGPNPVDEQYF; CDR3 DNA: TGTGCCAGCAGTGAACCTTCGGGACCTAACCCCGTAGACGAGCAGTACTTC
clone size: .; V gene: TRBV9; D gene: .; J gene: TRBJ2-3; CDR3 protein: CASSNHGVGTDTQYF; CDR3 DNA: TGTGCCAGCAGCAATCACGGAGTTGGCACAGATACGCAGTATTTT
clone size: .; V gene: TRBV7-8; D gene: TRBD2; J gene: TRBJ2-3; CDR3 protein: CASSLASGRPTDTQYF; CDR3 DNA: TGTGCCAGCAGCTTAGCGAGCGGGAGGCCCACAGATACGCAGTATTTT
clone size: few; V gene: TRBV10-3; D gene: .; J gene: TRBJ2-7; CDR3 protein: CAISNDPRAGSYEQYF; CDR3 DNA: TGTGCCATCAGTAATGATCCGCGGGCCGGATCCTACGAGCAGTACTTC
clone size: .; V gene: TRBV6-1; D gene: .; J gene: TRBJ2-3; CDR3 protein: CATTFMSRGGFTDTQYF; CDR3 DNA: TGTGCCACCACTTTTATGAGCCGTGGGGGCTTCACAGATACGCAGTATTTT
clone size: many; V gene: TRBV11-2; D gene: TRBD2; J gene: TRBJ2-2; CDR3 protein: CASSLDLRGGAGPDTGELFF; CDR3 DNA: TGTGCCAGCAGCTTAGATCTGCGGGGAGGAGCGGGACCCGACACCGGGGAGCTGTTTTTT
clone size: many; V gene: TRBV14; D gene: TRBD1; J gene: TRBJ2-4; CDR3 protein: CASSRTGGNIQYF; CDR3 DNA: TGTGCCAGCAGTCGGACAGGGGGAAACATTCAGTACTTC
clone size: .; V gene: TRBV19; D gene: .; J gene: TRBJ2-3; CDR3 protein: CASSLKVGVRADTQYF; CDR3 DNA: TGTGCCAGTAGTCTCAAGGTGGGGGTGCGAGCAGATACGCAGTATTTT
clone size: many; V gene: TRBV5-1; D gene: TRBD1; J gene: TRBJ2-3; CDR3 protein: CASSVTGAPTSTDTQYF; CDR3 DNA: TGCGCCAGCAGCGTGACAGGGGCCCCGACTAGCACAGATACGCAGTATTTT
clone size: .; V gene: TRBV7-7; D gene: .; J gene: TRBJ2-1; CDR3 protein: CASSLSHEPGEQFF; CDR3 DNA: TGTGCTAGCAGCTTAAGCCACGAGCCGGGAGAGCAGTTCTTC
clone size: .; V gene: TRBV7-6; D gene: .; J gene: TRBJ2-4; CDR3 protein: CASSLGAGPKNIQYF; CDR3 DNA: TGTGCCAGCAGCTTAGGGGCTGGACCCAAAAACATTCAGTACTTC
clone size: few; V gene: TRBV7-3; D gene: .; J gene: TRBJ2-1; CDR3 protein: CASNPGGGGYNEQFF; CDR3 DNA: TGTGCCAGCAACCCAGGGGGCGGGGGATACAATGAGCAGTTCTTC
clone size: .; V gene: TRBV7-3; D gene: .; J gene: TRBJ2-1; CDR3 protein: CASSLTVWDSEQFF; CDR3 DNA: TGTGCCAGCAGCTTAACGGTTTGGGACTCCGAGCAGTTCTTC
clone size: many; V gene: TRBV7-3; D gene: .; J gene: TRBJ1-1; CDR3 protein: CASSLGQHTEAFF; CDR3 DNA: TGTGCCAGCAGCTTAGGGCAGCACACTGAAGCTTTCTTT
clone size: many; V gene: TRBV30; D gene: .; J gene: TRBJ2-3; CDR3 protein: CAWSVPGPTTDTQYF; CDR3 DNA: TGTGCCTGGAGTGTGCCGGGACCGACGACAGATACGCAGTATTTT
clone size: many; V gene: TRBV18; D gene: .; J gene: TRBJ1-2; CDR3 protein: CASSPTGGYSYTF; CDR3 DNA: TGTGCCAGCTCACCGACAGGAGGTTATAGCTACACCTTC
clone size: many; V gene: TRBV3-1; D gene: TRBD1; J gene: TRBJ1-2; CDR3 protein: CASSRDRGRQGYTF; CDR3 DNA: TGTGCCAGCAGCAGGGACAGGGGGCGACAGGGCTACACCTTC
clone size: .; V gene: TRBV20-1; D gene: TRBD1; J gene: TRBJ2-7; CDR3 protein: CSATNRGRNEQYF; CDR3 DNA: TGCAGTGCTACGAACAGGGGGCGGAACGAGCAGTACTTC
clone size: many; V gene: TRBV28; D gene: TRBD1; J gene: TRBJ2-7; CDR3 protein: CASSSRVTGDKSEQYF; CDR3 DNA: TGTGCCAGCAGTTCACGCGTGACAGGGGACAAATCCGAGCAGTACTTC
clone size: .; V gene: TRBV25-1; D gene: .; J gene: TRBJ2-1; CDR3 protein: CASSGTNRFYNEQFF; CDR3 DNA: TGTGCCAGCAGTGGGACAAACAGATTCTACAATGAGCAGTTCTTC
clone size: few; V gene: TRBV5-1; D gene: TRBD2; J gene: TRBJ2-5; CDR3 protein: CASSSSGAGGLQYF; CDR3 DNA: TGCGCCAGCAGCTCCTCGGGAGCGGGAGGGCTCCAGTACTTC
clone size: .; V gene: TRBV27; D gene: .; J gene: TRBJ1-5; CDR3 protein: CASSLTVYQPQHF; CDR3 DNA: TGTGCCAGCAGTTTAACGGTATATCAGCCCCAGCATTTT
clone size: many; V gene: TRBV18; D gene: .; J gene: TRBJ2-3; CDR3 protein: CASSPRTDTDTQYF; CDR3 DNA: TGTGCCAGCTCACCGCGGACTGACACAGATACGCAGTATTTT
clone size: many; V gene: TRBV20-1; D gene: TRBD2; J gene: TRBJ2-1; CDR3 protein: CSARKGTSLYNEQFF; CDR3 DNA: TGCAGTGCTAGAAAAGGGACTAGCCTCTACAATGAGCAGTTCTTC
clone size: .; V gene: TRBV12-3/TRBV12-4; D gene: .; J gene: TRBJ2-2; CDR3 protein: CASSFALGGGPPGELFF; CDR3 DNA: TGTGCCAGCAGTTTCGCCTTGGGTGGCGGGCCACCCGGGGAGCTGTTTTTT
clone size: .; V gene: TRBV2; D gene: TRBD1; J gene: TRBJ2-7; CDR3 protein: CASSSPRDRGLREQYF; CDR3 DNA: TGTGCCAGCAGCTCCCCTCGGGACAGGGGCCTACGGGAGCAGTACTTC
clone size: few; V gene: TRBV30; D gene: TRBD2; J gene: TRBJ2-7; CDR3 protein: CAFQREKFEQYF; CDR3 DNA: TGTGCCTTCCAGCGGGAGAAGTTCGAGCAGTACTTC
clone size: many; V gene: TRBV28; D gene: .; J gene: TRBJ2-1; CDR3 protein: CASSIATTDYNEQFF; CDR3 DNA: TGTGCCAGCAGCATCGCCACGACAGACTACAATGAGCAGTTCTTC
clone size: .; V gene: TRBV5-1; D gene: TRBD1; J gene: TRBJ2-7; CDR3 protein: CASSFSRTGGGEQYF; CDR3 DNA: TGCGCCAGCAGCTTTTCCCGGACAGGGGGCGGCGAGCAGTACTTC
clone size: .; V gene: TRBV5-6; D gene: .; J gene: TRBJ1-2; CDR3 protein: CASSLVTTLKSYYGYTF; CDR3 DNA: TGTGCCAGCAGCTTGGTTACCACCTTGAAAAGCTACTATGGCTACACCTTC
clone size: many; V gene: TRBV11-3; D gene: .; J gene: TRBJ2-7; CDR3 protein: CASSLYRGSTYEQYF; CDR3 DNA: TGTGCCAGCAGCTTATATCGGGGGTCAACCTACGAGCAGTACTTC
clone size: few; V gene: TRBV20-1; D gene: TRBD2; J gene: TRBJ2-7; CDR3 protein: CSARGLAAYEQYF; CDR3 DNA: TGCAGTGCTAGGGGACTAGCGGCTTACGAGCAGTACTTC
clone size: few; V gene: TRBV20-1; D gene: .; J gene: TRBJ2-5; CDR3 protein: CSALGSHQETQYF; CDR3 DNA: TGCAGTGCTCTGGGCAGCCACCAAGAGACCCAGTACTTC
clone size: many; V gene: TRBV20-1; D gene: .; J gene: TRBJ2-7; CDR3 protein: CSASESSFSEQYF; CDR3 DNA: TGCAGTGCTAGTGAGTCTAGTTTTTCCGAGCAGTACTTC
clone size: many; V gene: TRBV5-1; D gene: .; J gene: TRBJ2-3; CDR3 protein: CASSFKSDTQYF; CDR3 DNA: TGCGCCAGCAGCTTCAAGTCGGATACGCAGTATTTT
clone size: few; V gene: TRBV12-3/TRBV12-4; D gene: TRBD2; J gene: TRBJ2-1; CDR3 protein: CASSFRGLAGGHGGVYNEQFF; CDR3 DNA: TGTGCCAGCAGTTTCCGCGGACTAGCGGGAGGACACGGAGGGGTATACAATGAGCAGTTCTTC
clone size: many; V gene: TRBV2; D gene: .; J gene: TRBJ2-1; CDR3 protein: CASSERLASYNEQFF; CDR3 DNA: TGTGCCAGCAGTGAACGGCTAGCGTCCTACAATGAGCAGTTCTTC
clone size: .; V gene: TRBV12-3/TRBV12-4; D gene: TRBD1; J gene: TRBJ1-1; CDR3 protein: CASISLTGPNTEAFF; CDR3 DNA: TGTGCCAGCATTTCCCTGACAGGGCCGAACACTGAAGCTTTCTTT
clone size: many; V gene: TRBV5-5; D gene: .; J gene: TRBJ2-5; CDR3 protein: CATRVAIQETQYF; CDR3 DNA: TGTGCCACCCGGGTGGCTATCCAAGAGACCCAGTACTTC
clone size: many; V gene: TRBV5-6; D gene: .; J gene: TRBJ2-7; CDR3 protein: CASSLVGGPSGEQYF; CDR3 DNA: TGTGCCAGCAGCTTGGTGGGGGGCCCCTCTGGCGAGCAGTACTTC
clone size: many; V gene: TRBV5-1; D gene: .; J gene: TRBJ2-7; CDR3 protein: CASSPDTYSYEQYF; CDR3 DNA: TGCGCCAGCAGCCCGGACACCTACTCCTACGAGCAGTACTTC
clone size: many; V gene: TRBV24-1; D gene: TRBD2; J gene: TRBJ2-1; CDR3 protein: CATSELGTSGSNEQFF; CDR3 DNA: TGTGCCACCAGTGAGCTAGGGACTAGCGGGAGCAATGAGCAGTTCTTC
clone size: many; V gene: TRBV28; D gene: .; J gene: TRBJ2-1; CDR3 protein: CASIGEVAAAPYNEQFF; CDR3 DNA: TGTGCCAGCATCGGAGAGGTAGCAGCCGCCCCCTACAATGAGCAGTTCTTC
clone size: few; V gene: TRBV10-3; D gene: .; J gene: TRBJ2-7; CDR3 protein: CAIGGNSYEQYF; CDR3 DNA: TGTGCCATCGGTGGAAATTCCTACGAGCAGTACTTC